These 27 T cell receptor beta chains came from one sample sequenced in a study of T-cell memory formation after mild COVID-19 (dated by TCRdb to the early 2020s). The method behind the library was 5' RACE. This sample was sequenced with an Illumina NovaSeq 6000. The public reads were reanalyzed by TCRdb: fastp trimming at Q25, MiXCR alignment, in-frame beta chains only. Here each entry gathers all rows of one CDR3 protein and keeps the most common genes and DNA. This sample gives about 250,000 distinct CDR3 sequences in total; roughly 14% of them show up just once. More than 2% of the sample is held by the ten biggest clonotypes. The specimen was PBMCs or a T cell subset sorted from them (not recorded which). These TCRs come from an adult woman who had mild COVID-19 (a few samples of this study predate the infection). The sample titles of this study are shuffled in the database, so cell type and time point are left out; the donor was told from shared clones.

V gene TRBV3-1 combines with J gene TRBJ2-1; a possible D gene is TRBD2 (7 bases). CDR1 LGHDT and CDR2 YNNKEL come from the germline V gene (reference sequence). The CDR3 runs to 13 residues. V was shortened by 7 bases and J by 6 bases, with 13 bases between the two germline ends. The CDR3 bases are TGTGCCAGCACCGGGGGGCGGGGCAATGAGCAGTTCTTC. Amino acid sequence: CASTGGRGNEQFF.

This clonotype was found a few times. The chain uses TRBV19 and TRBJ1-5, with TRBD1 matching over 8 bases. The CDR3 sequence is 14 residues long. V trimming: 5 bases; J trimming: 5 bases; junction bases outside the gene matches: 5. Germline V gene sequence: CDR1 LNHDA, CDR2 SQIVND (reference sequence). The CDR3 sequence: CASSPPDRDQPQHF. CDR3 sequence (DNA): TGTGCCAGTAGTCCGCCGGACAGGGATCAGCCCCAGCATTTT.

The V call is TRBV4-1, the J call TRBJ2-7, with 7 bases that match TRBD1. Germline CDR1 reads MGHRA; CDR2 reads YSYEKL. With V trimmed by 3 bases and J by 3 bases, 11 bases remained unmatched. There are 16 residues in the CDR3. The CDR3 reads CASSHKRDRIGYEQYF. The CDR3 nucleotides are TGCGCCAGCAGCCACAAGAGGGACAGAATCGGCTACGAGCAGTACTTC.

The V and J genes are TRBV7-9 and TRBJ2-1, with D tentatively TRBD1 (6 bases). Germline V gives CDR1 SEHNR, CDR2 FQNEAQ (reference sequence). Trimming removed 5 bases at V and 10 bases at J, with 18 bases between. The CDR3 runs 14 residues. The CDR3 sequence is CASSPSKGVGEQFF. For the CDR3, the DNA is TGTGCCAGCAGCCCAAGCAAGGGGGTTGGCGAGCAGTTCTTC.

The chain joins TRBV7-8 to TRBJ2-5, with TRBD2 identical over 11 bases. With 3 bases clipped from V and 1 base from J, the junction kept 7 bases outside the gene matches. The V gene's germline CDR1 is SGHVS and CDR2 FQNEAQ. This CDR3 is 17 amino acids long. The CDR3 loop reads CASSLNRGTSGQETQYF. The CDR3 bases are TGTGCCAGCAGCTTGAATCGGGGGACTAGCGGCCAAGAGACCCAGTACTTC.

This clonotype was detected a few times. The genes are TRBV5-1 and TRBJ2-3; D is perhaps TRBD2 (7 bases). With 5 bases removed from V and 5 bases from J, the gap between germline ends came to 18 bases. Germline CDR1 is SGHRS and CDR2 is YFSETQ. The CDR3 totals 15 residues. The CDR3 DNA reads TGCGCCAGCAGGACCCGCGGGGGCCGAGAAGATACGCAGTATTTT. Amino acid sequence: CASRTRGGREDTQYF.

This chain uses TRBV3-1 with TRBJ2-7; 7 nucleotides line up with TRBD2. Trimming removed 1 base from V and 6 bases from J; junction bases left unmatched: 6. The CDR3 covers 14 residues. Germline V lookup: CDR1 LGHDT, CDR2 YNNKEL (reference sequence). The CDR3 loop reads CASSQVAGVGEQYF. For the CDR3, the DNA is TGTGCCAGCAGCCAAGTGGCGGGAGTGGGCGAGCAGTACTTC.

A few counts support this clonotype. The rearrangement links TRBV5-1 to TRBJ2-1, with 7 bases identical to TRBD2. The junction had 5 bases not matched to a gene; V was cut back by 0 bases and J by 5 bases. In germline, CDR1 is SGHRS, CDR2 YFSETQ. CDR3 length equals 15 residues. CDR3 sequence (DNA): TGCGCCAGCAGCTTGGTACCTAGCGGTAACAATGAGCAGTTCTTC. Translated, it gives CASSLVPSGNNEQFF.

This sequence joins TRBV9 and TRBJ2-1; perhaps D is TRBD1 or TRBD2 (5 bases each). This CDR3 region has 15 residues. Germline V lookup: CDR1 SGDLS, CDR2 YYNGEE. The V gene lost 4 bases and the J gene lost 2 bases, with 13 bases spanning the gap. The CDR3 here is CASSIGTRAYNEQFF. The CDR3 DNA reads TGTGCCAGCAGCATAGGGACCAGGGCCTACAATGAGCAGTTCTTC.

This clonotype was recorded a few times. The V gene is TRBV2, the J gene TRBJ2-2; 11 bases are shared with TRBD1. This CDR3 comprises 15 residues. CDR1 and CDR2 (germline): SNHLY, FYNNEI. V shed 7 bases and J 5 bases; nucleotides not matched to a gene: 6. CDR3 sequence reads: CASNFRDRGTGELFF. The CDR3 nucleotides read TGTGCCAGCAATTTCCGGGACAGGGGGACCGGGGAGCTGTTTTTT.

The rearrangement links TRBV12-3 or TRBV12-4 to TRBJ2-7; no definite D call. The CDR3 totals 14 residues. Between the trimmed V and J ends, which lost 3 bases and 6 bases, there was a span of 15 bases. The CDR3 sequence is CASSFNRGGSEQYF. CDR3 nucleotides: TGTGCCAGCAGTTTTAACCGAGGTGGGTCCGAGCAGTACTTC.

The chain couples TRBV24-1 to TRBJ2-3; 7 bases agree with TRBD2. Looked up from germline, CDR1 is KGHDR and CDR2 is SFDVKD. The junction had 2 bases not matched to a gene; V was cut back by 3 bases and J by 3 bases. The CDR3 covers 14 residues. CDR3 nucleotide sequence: TGTGCCACCAGTGATGGGAGGGATACAGATACGCAGTATTTT. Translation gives CATSDGRDTDTQYF.

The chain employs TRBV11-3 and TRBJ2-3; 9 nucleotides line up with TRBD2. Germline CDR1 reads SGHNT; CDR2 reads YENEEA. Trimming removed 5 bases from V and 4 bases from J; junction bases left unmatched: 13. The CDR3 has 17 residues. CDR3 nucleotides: TGTGCCAGCAGCCCCCCCTTAGCGGGAGTTGGGTCAGATACGCAGTATTTT. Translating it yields CASSPPLAGVGSDTQYF.

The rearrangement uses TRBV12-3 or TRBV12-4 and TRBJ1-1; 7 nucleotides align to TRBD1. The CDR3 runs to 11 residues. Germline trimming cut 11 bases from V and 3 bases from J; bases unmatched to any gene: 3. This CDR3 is CASQGDTEAFF. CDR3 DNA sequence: TGTGCCTCGCAGGGGGACACTGAAGCTTTCTTT.

The CDR3 nucleotides are TGTGCCAGCAGTCCTGAACGCAATTCACCCCTCCACTTT. Residues: CASSPERNSPLHF. The rearrangement uses TRBV2 and TRBJ1-6; D gene ambiguous. The CDR3 is 13 residues long. Per the germline V gene, CDR1 is SNHLY and CDR2 is FYNNEI. The ends were cut back, 5 bases at V and 7 bases at J, with 9 bases in the middle.

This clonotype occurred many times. The DNA of the CDR3 is TGTGCCAGCAGTCCCCGGCCGGGCAATGAGCAGTTCTTC. Its protein is CASSPRPGNEQFF. V gene TRBV12-3 or TRBV12-4 combines with J gene TRBJ2-1; D uncertain. There are 13 residues in the CDR3. Between the trimmed V and J ends, which lost 5 bases and 6 bases, there was a span of 11 bases.

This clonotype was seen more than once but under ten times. The CDR3 DNA follows: TGTGCCAGCAGGACGGACAGGGCGTTTTACGAGCAGTACTTC. Amino acid sequence: CASRTDRAFYEQYF. The rearrangement uses TRBV6-5 and TRBJ2-7, with TRBD1 matching 8 bases. This CDR3 is built from 14 residues. Per the germline V gene, CDR1 is MNHEY and CDR2 is SVGAGI. The V segment lost 6 bases and the J segment 4 bases; nucleotides outside the gene matches: 8.

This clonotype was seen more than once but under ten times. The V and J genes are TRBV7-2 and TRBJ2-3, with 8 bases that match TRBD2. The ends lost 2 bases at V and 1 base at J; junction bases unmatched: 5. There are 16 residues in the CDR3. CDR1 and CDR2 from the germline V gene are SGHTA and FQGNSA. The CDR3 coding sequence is TGTGCCAGCAGCTTAAGGTCGCGGGGGGGCACAGATACGCAGTATTTT. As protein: CASSLRSRGGTDTQYF. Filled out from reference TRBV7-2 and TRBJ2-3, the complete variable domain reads GAGVSQSPSNKVTEKGKDVELRCDPISGHTALYWYRQSLGQGLEFLIYFQGNSAPDKSGLPSDRFSAERTGGSVSTLTIQRTQQEDSAVYLCASSLRSRGGTDTQYFGPGTRLTVL.

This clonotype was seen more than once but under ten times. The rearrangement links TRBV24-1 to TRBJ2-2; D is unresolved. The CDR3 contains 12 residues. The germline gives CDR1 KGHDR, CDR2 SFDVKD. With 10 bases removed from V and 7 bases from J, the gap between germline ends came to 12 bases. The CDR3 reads CATGLQGGELFF. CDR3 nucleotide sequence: TGTGCCACAGGGCTTCAAGGCGGGGAGCTGTTTTTT.

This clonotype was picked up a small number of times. CDR3 residues: CASSQRNRARNTEAFF. Written as DNA, the CDR3 is TGCGCCAGCAGCCAGCGCAACAGGGCTCGGAACACTGAAGCTTTCTTT. The genes are TRBV4-1 and TRBJ1-1; maybe TRBD1 (6 bases). This CDR3 contains 16 residues. Looked up from germline, CDR1 is MGHRA and CDR2 is YSYEKL. The germline V and J ends were trimmed by 3 bases and 1 base, with 15 bases remaining between them.

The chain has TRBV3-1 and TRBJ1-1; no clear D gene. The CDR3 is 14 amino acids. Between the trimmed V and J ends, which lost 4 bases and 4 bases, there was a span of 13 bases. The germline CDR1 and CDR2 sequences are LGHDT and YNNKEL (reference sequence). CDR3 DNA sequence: TGTGCCAGCAGCCCCCTGGCAACGGTCACTGAAGCTTTCTTT. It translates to CASSPLATVTEAFF.

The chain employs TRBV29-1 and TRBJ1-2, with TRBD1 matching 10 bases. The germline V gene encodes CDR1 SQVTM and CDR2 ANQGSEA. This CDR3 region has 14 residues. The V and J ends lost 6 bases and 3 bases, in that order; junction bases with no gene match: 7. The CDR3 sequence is CSVLPGQGYYGYTF. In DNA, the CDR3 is TGCAGCGTACTACCGGGACAGGGGTACTATGGCTACACCTTC.

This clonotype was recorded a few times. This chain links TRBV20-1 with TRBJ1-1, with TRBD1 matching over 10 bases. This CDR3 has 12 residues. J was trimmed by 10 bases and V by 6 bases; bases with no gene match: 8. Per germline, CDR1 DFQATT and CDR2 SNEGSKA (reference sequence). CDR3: CSARRTGGLAFF. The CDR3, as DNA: TGCAGTGCCCGACGGACAGGGGGGTTAGCTTTCTTT.

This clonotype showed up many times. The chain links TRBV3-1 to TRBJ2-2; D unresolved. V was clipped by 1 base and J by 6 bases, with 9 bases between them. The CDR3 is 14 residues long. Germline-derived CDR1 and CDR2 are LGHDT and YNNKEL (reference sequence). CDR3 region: CASSQGLGSGELFF. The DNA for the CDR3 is TGTGCCAGCAGCCAAGGCCTGGGATCCGGGGAGCTGTTTTTT.

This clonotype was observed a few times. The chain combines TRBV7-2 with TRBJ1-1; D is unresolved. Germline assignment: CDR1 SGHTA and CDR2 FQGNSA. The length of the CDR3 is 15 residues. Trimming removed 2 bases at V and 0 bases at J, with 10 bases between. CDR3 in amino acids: CASSLWGSVNTEAFF. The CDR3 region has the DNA TGTGCCAGCAGCTTATGGGGTAGCGTGAACACTGAAGCTTTCTTT.

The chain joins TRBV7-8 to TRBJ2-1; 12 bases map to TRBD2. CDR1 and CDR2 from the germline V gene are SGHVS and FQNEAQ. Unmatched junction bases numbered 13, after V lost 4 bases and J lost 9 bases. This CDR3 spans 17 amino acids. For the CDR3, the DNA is TGTGCCAGCAGCTCCTACCGACTAGCGGGAGTGAGGGGTGAGCAGTTCTTC. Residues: CASSSYRLAGVRGEQFF.

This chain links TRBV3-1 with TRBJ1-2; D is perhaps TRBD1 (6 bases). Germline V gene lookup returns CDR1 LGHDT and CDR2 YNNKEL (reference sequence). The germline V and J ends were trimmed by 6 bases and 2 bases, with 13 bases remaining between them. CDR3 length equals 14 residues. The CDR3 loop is CASRLTGINYGYTF. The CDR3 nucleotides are TGTGCCAGCAGACTCACAGGGATCAACTATGGCTACACCTTC.